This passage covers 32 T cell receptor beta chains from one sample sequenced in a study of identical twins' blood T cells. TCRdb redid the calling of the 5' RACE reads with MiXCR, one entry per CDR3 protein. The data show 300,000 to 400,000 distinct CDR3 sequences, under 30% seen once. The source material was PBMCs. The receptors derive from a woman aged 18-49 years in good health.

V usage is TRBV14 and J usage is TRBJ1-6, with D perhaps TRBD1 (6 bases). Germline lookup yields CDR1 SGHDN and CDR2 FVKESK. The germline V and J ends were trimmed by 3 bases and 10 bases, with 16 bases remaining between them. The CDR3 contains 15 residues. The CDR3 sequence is CASSQIQGSASPLHF. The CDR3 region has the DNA TGTGCCAGCAGCCAGATCCAGGGGAGCGCCTCACCCCTCCACTTT.

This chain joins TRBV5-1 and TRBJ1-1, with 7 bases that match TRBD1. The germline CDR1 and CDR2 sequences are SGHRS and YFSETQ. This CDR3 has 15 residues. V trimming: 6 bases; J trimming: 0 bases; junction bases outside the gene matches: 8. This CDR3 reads CASTRQGDMNTEAFF. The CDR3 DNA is TGCGCCAGCACTCGACAGGGAGACATGAACACTGAAGCTTTCTTT.

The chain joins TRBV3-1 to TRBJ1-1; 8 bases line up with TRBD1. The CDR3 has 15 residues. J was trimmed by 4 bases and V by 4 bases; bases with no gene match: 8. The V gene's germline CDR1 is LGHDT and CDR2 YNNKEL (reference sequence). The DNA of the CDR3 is TGTGCCAGCAGCCTTTTCAGGGGGCGCGCCACTGAAGCTTTCTTT. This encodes CASSLFRGRATEAFF. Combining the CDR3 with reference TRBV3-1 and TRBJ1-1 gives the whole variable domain DTAVSQTPKYLVTQMGNDKSIKCEQNLGHDTMYWYKQDSKKFLKIMFSYNNKELIINETVPNRFSPKSPDKAHLNLHINSLELGDSAVYFCASSLFRGRATEAFFGQGTRLTVV.

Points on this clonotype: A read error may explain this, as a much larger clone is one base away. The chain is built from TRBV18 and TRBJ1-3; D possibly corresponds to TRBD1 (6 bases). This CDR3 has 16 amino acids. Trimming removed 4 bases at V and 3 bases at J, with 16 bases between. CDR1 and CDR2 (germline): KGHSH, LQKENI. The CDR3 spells CASSRPGTQLGNTIYF. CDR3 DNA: TGTGCCAGCTCACGACCCGGGACACAACTTGGAAACACCATATATTTT.

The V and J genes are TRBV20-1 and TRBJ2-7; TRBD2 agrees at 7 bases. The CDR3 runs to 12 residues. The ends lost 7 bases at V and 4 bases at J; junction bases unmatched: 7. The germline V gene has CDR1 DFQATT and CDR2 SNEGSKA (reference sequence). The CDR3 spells CSGGRASYEQYF. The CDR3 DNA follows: TGCAGTGGGGGGAGGGCCTCGTACGAGCAGTACTTC.

This CDR3 reads CASSYGTNYGYTF. The CDR3 bases are TGTGCCAGCAGTTATGGGACGAACTATGGCTACACCTTC. V usage is TRBV6-5 and J usage is TRBJ1-2, with TRBD1 as a possible D gene (5 bases). The germline gives CDR1 MNHEY, CDR2 SVGAGI. The CDR3 sequence is 13 residues long. V dropped 3 bases and J dropped 2 bases, with 7 bases sitting between them.

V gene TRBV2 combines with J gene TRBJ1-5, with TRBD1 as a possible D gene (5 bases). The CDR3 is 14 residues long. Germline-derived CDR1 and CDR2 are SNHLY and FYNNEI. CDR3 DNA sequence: TGTGCGGTCAAGACAGTCGGGAAGGATCAGCCCCAGCATTTT. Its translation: CAVKTVGKDQPQHF.

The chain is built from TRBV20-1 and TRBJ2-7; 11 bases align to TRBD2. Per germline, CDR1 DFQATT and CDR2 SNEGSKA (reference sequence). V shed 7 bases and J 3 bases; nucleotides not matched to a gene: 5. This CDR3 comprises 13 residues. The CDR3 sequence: CSVTGLADYEQYF. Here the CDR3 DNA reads TGCAGTGTTACGGGACTAGCGGACTACGAGCAGTACTTC.

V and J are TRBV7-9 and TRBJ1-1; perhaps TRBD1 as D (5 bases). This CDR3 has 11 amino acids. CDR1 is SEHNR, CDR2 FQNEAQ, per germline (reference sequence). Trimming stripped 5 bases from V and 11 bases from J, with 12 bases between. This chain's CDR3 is CASSPGQAAFF. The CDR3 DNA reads TGTGCCAGCAGCCCCGGACAAGCGGCTTTCTTT. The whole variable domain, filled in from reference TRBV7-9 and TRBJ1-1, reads DTGVSQNPRHKITKRGQNVTFRCDPISEHNRLYWYRQTLGQGPEFLTYFQNEAQLEKSRLLSDRFSAERPKGSFSTLEIQRTEQGDSAMYLCASSPGQAAFFGQGTRLTVV.

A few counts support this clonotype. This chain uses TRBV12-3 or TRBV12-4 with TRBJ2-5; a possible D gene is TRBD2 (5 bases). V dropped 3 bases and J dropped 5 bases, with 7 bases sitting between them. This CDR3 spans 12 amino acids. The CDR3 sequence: CASSFSVETQYF. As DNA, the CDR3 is TGTGCCAGCAGTTTTAGCGTGGAGACCCAGTACTTC.

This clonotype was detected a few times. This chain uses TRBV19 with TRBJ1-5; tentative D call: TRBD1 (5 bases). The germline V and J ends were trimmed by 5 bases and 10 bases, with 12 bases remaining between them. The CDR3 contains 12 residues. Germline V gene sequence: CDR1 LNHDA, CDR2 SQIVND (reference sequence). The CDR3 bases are TGTGCCAGTAGTCTCGTCTGGGGCCCCCAGCATTTT. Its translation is CASSLVWGPQHF.

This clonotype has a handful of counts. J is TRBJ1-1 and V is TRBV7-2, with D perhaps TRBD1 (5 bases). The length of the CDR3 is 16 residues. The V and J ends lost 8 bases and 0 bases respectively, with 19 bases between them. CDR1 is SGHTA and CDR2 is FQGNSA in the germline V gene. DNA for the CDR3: TGTGCCAGCGGGGGAGATTCTTGGCTAATGAACACTGAAGCTTTCTTT. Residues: CASGGDSWLMNTEAFF.

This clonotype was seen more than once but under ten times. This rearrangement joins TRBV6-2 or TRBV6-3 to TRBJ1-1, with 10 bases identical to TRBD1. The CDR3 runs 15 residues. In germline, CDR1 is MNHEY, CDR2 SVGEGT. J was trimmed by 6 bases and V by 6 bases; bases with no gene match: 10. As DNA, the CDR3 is TGTGCCAGCAGGAATCTAGGGACAGGGGATTCTGAAGCTTTCTTT. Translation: CASRNLGTGDSEAFF.

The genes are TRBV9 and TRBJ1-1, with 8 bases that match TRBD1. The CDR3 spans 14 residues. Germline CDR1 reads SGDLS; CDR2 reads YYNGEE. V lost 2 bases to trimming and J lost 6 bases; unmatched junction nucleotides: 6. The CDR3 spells CASSVQGANAEAFF. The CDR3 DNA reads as TGTGCCAGCAGCGTTCAGGGGGCTAATGCTGAAGCTTTCTTT. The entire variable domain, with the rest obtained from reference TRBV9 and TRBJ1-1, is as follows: DSGVTQTPKHLITATGQRVTLRCSPRSGDLSVYWYQQSLDQGLQFLIQYYNGEERAKGNILERFSAQQFPDLHSELNLSSLELGDSALYFCASSVQGANAEAFFGQGTRLTVV.

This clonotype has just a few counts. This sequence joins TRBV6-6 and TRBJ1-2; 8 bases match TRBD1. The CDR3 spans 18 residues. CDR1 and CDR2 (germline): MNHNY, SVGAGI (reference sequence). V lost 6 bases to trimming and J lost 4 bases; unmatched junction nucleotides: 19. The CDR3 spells CASSSQGAPPHYSYGYTF. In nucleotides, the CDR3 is TGTGCCAGCAGCTCTCAGGGGGCCCCACCTCATTATTCCTATGGCTACACCTTC.

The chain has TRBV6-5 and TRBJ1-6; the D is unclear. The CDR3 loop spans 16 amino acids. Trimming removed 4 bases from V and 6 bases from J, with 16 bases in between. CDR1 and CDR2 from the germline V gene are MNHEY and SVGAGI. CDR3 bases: TGTGCCAGCAGTTGGCCGGGATCTACCTTTAATTCACCCCTCCACTTT. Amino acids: CASSWPGSTFNSPLHF.

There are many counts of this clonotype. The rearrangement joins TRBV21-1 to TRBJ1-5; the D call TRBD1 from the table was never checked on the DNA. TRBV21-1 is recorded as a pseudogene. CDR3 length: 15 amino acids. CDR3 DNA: TGTGCCAGCAGCTATGGGGACAGGGGATTTCAGCCCCAGCATTTT. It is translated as CASSYGDRGFQPQHF.

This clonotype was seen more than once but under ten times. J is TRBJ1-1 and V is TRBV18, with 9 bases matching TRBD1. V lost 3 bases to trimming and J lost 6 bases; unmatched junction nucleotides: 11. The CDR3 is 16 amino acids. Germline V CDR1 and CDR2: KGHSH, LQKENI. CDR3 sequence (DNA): TGTGCCAGCTCACCTTACGACAGGGGGAATAGAGCTGAAGCTTTCTTT. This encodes CASSPYDRGNRAEAFF.

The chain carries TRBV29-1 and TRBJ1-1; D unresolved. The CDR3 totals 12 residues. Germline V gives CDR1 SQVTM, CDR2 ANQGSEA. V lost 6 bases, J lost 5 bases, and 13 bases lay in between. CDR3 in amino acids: CSVEDFKTEAFF. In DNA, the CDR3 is TGCAGCGTCGAGGATTTTAAGACTGAAGCTTTCTTT.

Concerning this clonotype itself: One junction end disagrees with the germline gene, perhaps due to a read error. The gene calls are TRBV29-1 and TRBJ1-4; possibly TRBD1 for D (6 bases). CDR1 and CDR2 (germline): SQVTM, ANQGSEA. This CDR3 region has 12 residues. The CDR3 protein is CSVGGANEKPFF. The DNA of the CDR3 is TGCAGCGTGGGGGGCGCTAATGAAAAACCGTTTTTT.

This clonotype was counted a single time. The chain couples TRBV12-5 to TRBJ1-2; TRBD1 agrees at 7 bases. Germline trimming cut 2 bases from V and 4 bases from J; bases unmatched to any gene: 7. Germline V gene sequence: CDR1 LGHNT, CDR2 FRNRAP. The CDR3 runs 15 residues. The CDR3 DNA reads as TGTGCTAGTGGTTTGACCTCGACAGGGCCCTATGGCTACACCTTC. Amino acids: CASGLTSTGPYGYTF.

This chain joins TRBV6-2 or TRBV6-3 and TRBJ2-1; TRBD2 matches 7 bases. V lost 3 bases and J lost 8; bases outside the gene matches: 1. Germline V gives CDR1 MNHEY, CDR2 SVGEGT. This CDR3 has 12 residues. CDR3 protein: CASSYREDEQFF. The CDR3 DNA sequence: TGTGCCAGCAGTTATCGGGAGGATGAGCAGTTCTTC.

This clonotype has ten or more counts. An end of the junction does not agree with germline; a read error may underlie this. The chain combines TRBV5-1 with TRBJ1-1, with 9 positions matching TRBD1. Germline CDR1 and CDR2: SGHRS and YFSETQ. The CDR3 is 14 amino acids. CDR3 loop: CASSLEDRGTEAFF. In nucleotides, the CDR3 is TGTGCCAGCAGCTTAGAGGACAGGGGAACTGAAGCTTTCTTT.

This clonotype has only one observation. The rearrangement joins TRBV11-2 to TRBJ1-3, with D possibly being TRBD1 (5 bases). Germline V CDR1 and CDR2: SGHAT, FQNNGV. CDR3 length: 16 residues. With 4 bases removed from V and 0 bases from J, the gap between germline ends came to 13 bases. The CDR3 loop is CASSSQGPSSGNTIYF. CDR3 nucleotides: TGTGCCAGCAGCTCTCAGGGACCGAGCTCTGGAAACACCATATATTTT.

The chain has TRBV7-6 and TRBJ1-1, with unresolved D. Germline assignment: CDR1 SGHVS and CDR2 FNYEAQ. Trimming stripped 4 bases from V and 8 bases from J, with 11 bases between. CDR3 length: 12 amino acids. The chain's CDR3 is CASSSRSNEAFF. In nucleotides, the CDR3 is TGTGCCAGCAGCTCCCGGTCAAACGAAGCTTTCTTT.

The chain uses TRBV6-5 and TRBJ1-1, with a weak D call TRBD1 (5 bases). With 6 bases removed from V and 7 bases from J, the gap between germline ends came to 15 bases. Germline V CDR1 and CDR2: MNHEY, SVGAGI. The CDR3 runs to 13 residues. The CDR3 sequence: CASSRQLRGEAFF. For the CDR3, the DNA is TGTGCCAGCAGCCGACAGCTTCGGGGTGAAGCTTTCTTT.

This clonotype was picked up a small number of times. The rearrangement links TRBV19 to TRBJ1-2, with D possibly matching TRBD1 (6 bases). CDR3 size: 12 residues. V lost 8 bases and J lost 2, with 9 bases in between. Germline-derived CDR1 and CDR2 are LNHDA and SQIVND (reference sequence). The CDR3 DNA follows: TGTGCCAGTCGGACAGAGAACTATGGCTACACCTTC. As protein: CASRTENYGYTF.

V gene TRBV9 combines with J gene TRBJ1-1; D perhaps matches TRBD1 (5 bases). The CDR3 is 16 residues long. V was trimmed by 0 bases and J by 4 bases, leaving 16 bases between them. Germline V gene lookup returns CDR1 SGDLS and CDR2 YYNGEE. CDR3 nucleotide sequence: TGTGCCAGCAGCGTAGGGCAGGGAGGGAGAGGCACTGAAGCTTTCTTT. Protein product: CASSVGQGGRGTEAFF.

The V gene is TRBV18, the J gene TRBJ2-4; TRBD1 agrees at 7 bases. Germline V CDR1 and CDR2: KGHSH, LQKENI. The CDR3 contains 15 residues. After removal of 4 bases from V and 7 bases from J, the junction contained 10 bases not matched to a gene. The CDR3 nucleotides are TGTGCCAGCTCACTTCGGACAGGCCGAGGGAACATTCAGTACTTC. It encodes CASSLRTGRGNIQYF.

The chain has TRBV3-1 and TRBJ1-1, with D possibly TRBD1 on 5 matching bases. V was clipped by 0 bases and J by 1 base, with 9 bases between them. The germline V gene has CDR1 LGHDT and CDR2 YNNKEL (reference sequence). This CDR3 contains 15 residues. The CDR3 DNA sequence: TGTGCCAGCAGCCAAGACAGGGCTGGGAACACTGAAGCTTTCTTT. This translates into CASSQDRAGNTEAFF.

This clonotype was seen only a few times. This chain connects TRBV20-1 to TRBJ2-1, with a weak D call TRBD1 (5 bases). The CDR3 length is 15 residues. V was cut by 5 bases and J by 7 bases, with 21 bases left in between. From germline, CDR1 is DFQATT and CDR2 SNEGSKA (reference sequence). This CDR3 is CSAQRAREIWNEQFF. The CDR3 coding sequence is TGCAGTGCTCAAAGGGCCAGGGAAATTTGGAATGAGCAGTTCTTC.

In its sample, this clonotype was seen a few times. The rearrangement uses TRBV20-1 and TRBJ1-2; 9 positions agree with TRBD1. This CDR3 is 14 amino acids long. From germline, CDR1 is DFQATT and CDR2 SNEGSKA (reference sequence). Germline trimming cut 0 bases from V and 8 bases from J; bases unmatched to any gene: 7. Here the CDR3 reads CSARDARTGEGYTF. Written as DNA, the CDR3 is TGCAGTGCTAGAGATGCCCGGACAGGGGAAGGCTACACCTTC.